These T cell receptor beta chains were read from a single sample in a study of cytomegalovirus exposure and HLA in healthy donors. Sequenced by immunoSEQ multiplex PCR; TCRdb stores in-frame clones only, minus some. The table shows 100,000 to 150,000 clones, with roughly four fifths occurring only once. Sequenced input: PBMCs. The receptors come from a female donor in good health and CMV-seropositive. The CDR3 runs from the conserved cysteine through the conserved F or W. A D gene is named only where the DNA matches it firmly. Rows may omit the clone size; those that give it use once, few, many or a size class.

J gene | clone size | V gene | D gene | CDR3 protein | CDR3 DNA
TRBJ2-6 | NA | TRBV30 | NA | CAWRSTRGDGANVLTF | TGTGCCTGGAGAAGTACCCGTGGAGATGGGGCCAACGTCCTGACTTTC
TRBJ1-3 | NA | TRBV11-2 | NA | CASSLGLGDSGNTIYF | TGTGCCAGCAGCTTAGGCCTCGGGGACTCTGGAAACACCATATATTTT
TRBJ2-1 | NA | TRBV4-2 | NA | CASSQEGEWRGGSSYNEQFF | TGTGCCAGCAGCCAAGAGGGAGAGTGGAGGGGGGGGAGCTCCTACAATGAGCAGTTCTTC
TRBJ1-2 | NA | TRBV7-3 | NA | CASSLKGGFGYTF | TGTGCCAGCAGCTTAAAGGGGGGGTTCGGCTACACCTTC
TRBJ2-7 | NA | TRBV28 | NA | CASSARTYEQYF | TGTGCCAGCAGTGCCAGGACCTACGAGCAGTACTTC
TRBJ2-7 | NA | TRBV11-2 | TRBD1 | CASSLNGQGDYEQYF | TGTGCCAGCAGCTTAAATGGACAGGGGGATTACGAGCAGTACTTC
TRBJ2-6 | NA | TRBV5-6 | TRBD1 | CASSRTGGGFGANVLTF | TGTGCCAGCAGCAGGACAGGGGGCGGATTTGGGGCCAACGTCCTGACTTTC
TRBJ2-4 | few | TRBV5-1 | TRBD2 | CASSRGDTSKNIQYF | TGCGCCAGCAGCCGGGGGGATACGTCCAAAAACATTCAGTACTTC
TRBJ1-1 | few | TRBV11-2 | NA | CASSLEWRKVNTEAFF | TGTGCCAGCAGCTTAGAGTGGAGAAAGGTGAACACTGAAGCTTTCTTT
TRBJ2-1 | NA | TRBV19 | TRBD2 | CASSGGLAGAYEQFF | TGTGCCAGTAGTGGTGGGCTAGCGGGAGCCTATGAGCAGTTCTTC
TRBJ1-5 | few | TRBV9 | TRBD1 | CASSVRTGGDQPQHF | TGTGCCAGCAGCGTCAGGACAGGGGGCGATCAGCCCCAGCATTTT
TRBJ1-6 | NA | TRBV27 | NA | CASSLYPTAGNSPLHF | TGTGCCAGCAGTTTATACCCCACAGCTGGGAATTCACCCCTCCACTTT
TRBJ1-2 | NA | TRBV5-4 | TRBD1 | CASSWDRVSYGYTF | TGTGCCAGCAGCTGGGACAGGGTCAGCTATGGCTACACCTTC
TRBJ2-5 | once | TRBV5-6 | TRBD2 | CASSPGVAGDSGETQYF | TGTGCCAGCAGCCCCGGGGTAGCGGGGGACTCGGGAGAAACCCAGTACTTC
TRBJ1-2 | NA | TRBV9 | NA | CASSPSGGRDYGYTF | TGTGCCAGCAGCCCCAGCGGGGGGCGCGACTATGGCTACACCTTC
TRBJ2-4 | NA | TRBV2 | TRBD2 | CASWGLVAKNIQYF | TGTGCCAGCTGGGGACTAGTAGCCAAAAACATTCAGTACTTC
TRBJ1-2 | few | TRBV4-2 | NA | CASSQGAGAVGYTF | TGTGCCAGCAGCCAAGGGGCGGGGGCGGTTGGCTACACCTTC
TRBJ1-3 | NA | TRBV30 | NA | CAWSLVSGNTIYF | TGTGCCTGGAGTCTAGTCTCTGGAAACACCATATATTTT
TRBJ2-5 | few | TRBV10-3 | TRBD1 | CAISESQSRTGGRETQYF | TGTGCCATCAGTGAGTCTCAGAGCAGGACAGGGGGACGGGAGACCCAGTACTTC
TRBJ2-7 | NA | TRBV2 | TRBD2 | CASGYSGGLYEQYF | TGTGCCAGCGGTTATAGCGGGGGCCTCTACGAGCAGTACTTC
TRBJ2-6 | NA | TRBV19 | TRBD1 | CASSKTGTYSGANVLTF | TGTGCCAGTAGCAAGACAGGGACCTACTCTGGGGCCAACGTCCTGACTTTC
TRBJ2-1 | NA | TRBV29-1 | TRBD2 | CSVATSGTFNEQFF | TGCAGCGTTGCGACTAGCGGGACCTTCAATGAGCAGTTCTTC
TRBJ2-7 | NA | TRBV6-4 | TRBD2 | CASSERASGSLYEQYF | TGTGCCAGCAGTGAACGGGCTAGCGGGAGTCTCTACGAGCAGTACTTC
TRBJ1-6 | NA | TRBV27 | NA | CASSLMASSYNSPLHF | TGTGCCAGCAGTTTAATGGCCAGCTCCTATAATTCACCCCTCCACTTT
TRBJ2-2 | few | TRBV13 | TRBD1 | CASSLDRVSNTGELFF | TGTGCCAGCAGCCTGGACAGGGTGTCGAACACCGGGGAGCTGTTTTTT
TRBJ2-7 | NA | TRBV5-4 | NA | CASSLDRETEQYF | TGTGCCAGCAGCTTGGACAGGGAAACCGAGCAGTACTTC
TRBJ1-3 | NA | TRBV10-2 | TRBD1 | CASTQTGVAGNTIYF | TGCGCCAGCACCCAGACAGGGGTGGCTGGAAACACCATATATTTT